This T cell receptor (beta chain) was captured by sequencing in a study of beta chain features in type 1 diabetes. Study at large: Analysis included more than 90 million sorted cells drawn from all samples.

The CDR3 runs 12 residues. The germline V gene encodes CDR1 SNHLY and CDR2 FYNNEI. Study outcomes and limitations: Compared to healthy donors, patients appeared to have naive, central memory and Treg TCRB repertoires that were more alike. When Type 1 diabetes patients were examined, their TCRB CDR3s proved moderately but significantly shorter in all four CD4+ subsets.

This clone was seen more than once but under ten times. Its antigen is as yet unknown. Its ends do not fully match the called genes, so a read error is possible. Of the isolated RNA, all was reverse transcribed, and so the sequenced material was expressed TCRB transcripts. Sequencing was performed with immunoSEQ multiplex PCR; in TCRdb, only in-frame clones are kept and a portion is missing. The profile shows about 370,000 clones, 8.5% to 10% of them singletons. The receptor comes from a man under 40 with type 1 diabetes. This chain connects TRBV2 to TRBJ1-1; no definite D call. Material: central memory CD4+ T cells from blood. The CDR3 coding sequence is TGTGCCAGCAGGGAAGTTTATCCTGAAGCTTTCTTT. This sequence encodes CASREVYPEAFF.